A selection of T cell receptor beta chains follows, all from one sample in a study of vaccination effects on CD4 cells after COVID-19. Profiled with immunoSEQ multiplex PCR; TCRdb holds only in-frame clones, not every one. The profile covers 29,000 or so clones, with roughly 74% appearing a single time and 15% to 20% taken by the ten largest. Antigens for these TCRs are unknown. The specimen comprised CD4+ T cells from PBMCs cultured with HCoV-OC43 spike peptides, sampled after COVID-19 vaccination. The source is a human donor who received a COVID-19 vaccine. The CDR3 runs from the conserved cysteine through the conserved F or W. Fields, in order: clone size, D gene, J gene, V gene, CDR3 DNA, CDR3 protein. A D gene is named only where the DNA matches it firmly. Clone size is stated in some rows and not others, as once, few, many or a class when expanded.

abundance: few; d_gene: TRBD1; j_gene: TRBJ2-7; v_gene: TRBV18; CDR3nt: TGTGCCAGCTCACCCGCAGCCCCGACAGGGGACGGTTTCTACGAGCAGTACTTC; CDR3aa: CASSPAAPTGDGFYEQYF
abundance: NA; d_gene: NA; j_gene: TRBJ1-1; v_gene: TRBV6-1; CDR3nt: TGTGCCAGCAGTGAAGCGAATAGGGGGACGGTGAACACTGAAGCTTTCTTT; CDR3aa: CASSEANRGTVNTEAFF
abundance: once; d_gene: NA; j_gene: TRBJ1-5; v_gene: TRBV7-7; CDR3nt: TGTGCCAGCAGCTTCTACGGAGATCAGCCCCAGCATTTT; CDR3aa: CASSFYGDQPQHF
abundance: NA; d_gene: NA; j_gene: TRBJ1-1; v_gene: TRBV3-1/TRBV3-2; CDR3nt: TGTGCCAGCAGCCTACGAACAGGTATTTACATGAACACTGAAGCTTTCTTT; CDR3aa: CASSLRTGIYMNTEAFF
abundance: NA; d_gene: TRBD1; j_gene: TRBJ1-4; v_gene: TRBV6-5; CDR3nt: TGTGCCAGCAGTTACTCCCCGGGACAGCTCGCGGAAAAACTGTTTTTT; CDR3aa: CASSYSPGQLAEKLFF
abundance: NA; d_gene: NA; j_gene: TRBJ1-3; v_gene: TRBV10-3; CDR3nt: TGTGCCATCAGTGATTTGTCCCTCAGCTCTGGAAACACCATATATTTT; CDR3aa: CAISDLSLSSGNTIYF
abundance: few; d_gene: NA; j_gene: TRBJ1-5; v_gene: TRBV5-4; CDR3nt: TGTGCCAGCAGCTGGGACAACAATCAGCCCCAGCATTTT; CDR3aa: CASSWDNNQPQHF
abundance: NA; d_gene: NA; j_gene: TRBJ2-1; v_gene: TRBV19; CDR3nt: TGTGCCAGTAGTGCCAGGGGATCGGTGAGACCCGTTAATATATACAATGAGCAGTTCTTC; CDR3aa: CASSARGSVRPVNIYNEQFF
abundance: NA; d_gene: TRBD1; j_gene: TRBJ1-1; v_gene: TRBV19; CDR3nt: TGTGCCAGTAGTAAAGGGGGCTGGAACACTGAAGCTTTCTTT; CDR3aa: CASSKGGWNTEAFF
abundance: NA; d_gene: NA; j_gene: TRBJ1-1; v_gene: TRBV6-2/TRBV6-3; CDR3nt: TGTGCCAGCAGTGCACCCCCCCATAATGGGGGAGCTTTCTTT; CDR3aa: CASSAPPHNGGAFF
abundance: NA; d_gene: TRBD2; j_gene: TRBJ2-2; v_gene: TRBV6-4; CDR3nt: TGTGCCAGCAGCCCTAGCGGGGGGGCCATCGGGGAGCTGTTTTTT; CDR3aa: CASSPSGGAIGELFF
abundance: few; d_gene: NA; j_gene: TRBJ1-3; v_gene: TRBV6-1; CDR3nt: TGTGCCAGCAGTGAAGTGATTGGAAACACCATATATTTT; CDR3aa: CASSEVIGNTIYF
abundance: few; d_gene: NA; j_gene: TRBJ1-5; v_gene: TRBV14; CDR3nt: TGTGCCAGCAGCCTTAGGGGAGATGGAAATCAGCCCCAGCATTTT; CDR3aa: CASSLRGDGNQPQHF
abundance: few; d_gene: TRBD2; j_gene: TRBJ2-1; v_gene: TRBV7-9; CDR3nt: TGTGCCAGCAGCTTTCCGAGAGGGAGGGCCAGGAATGAGCAGTTCTTC; CDR3aa: CASSFPRGRARNEQFF
abundance: NA; d_gene: TRBD1; j_gene: TRBJ2-5; v_gene: TRBV27; CDR3nt: TGTGCCAGCACAAAGACAGGGTCGGCCCAATACCAAGAGACCCAGTACTTC; CDR3aa: CASTKTGSAQYQETQYF
abundance: NA; d_gene: NA; j_gene: TRBJ2-7; v_gene: TRBV20-1; CDR3nt: TGCAGTGCTAAACGGGACTACGAGCAGTACTTC; CDR3aa: CSAKRDYEQYF
abundance: once; d_gene: TRBD1; j_gene: TRBJ2-1; v_gene: TRBV2; CDR3nt: TGTGCCAGCAGTGTGGAAGGGACAGATTACAATGAGCAGTTCTTC; CDR3aa: CASSVEGTDYNEQFF
abundance: NA; d_gene: TRBD2; j_gene: TRBJ2-1; v_gene: TRBV6-5; CDR3nt: TGTGCCAGCAGAAAAAGCGGGGGGCGTTACAATGAGCAGTTCTTC; CDR3aa: CASRKSGGRYNEQFF
abundance: few; d_gene: TRBD1; j_gene: TRBJ1-1; v_gene: TRBV7-9; CDR3nt: TGTGCCAGCAGCTTCGACAGGGGGACCACTGAAGCTTTCTTT; CDR3aa: CASSFDRGTTEAFF
abundance: NA; d_gene: NA; j_gene: TRBJ2-6; v_gene: TRBV14; CDR3nt: TGTGCCAGCAGCCAAGGACCCCGGGAAGCTGGGGCCAACGTCCTGACTTTC; CDR3aa: CASSQGPREAGANVLTF
abundance: NA; d_gene: NA; j_gene: TRBJ2-3; v_gene: TRBV6-5; CDR3nt: TGTGCCAGCACGGGAGCCACAGATACGCAGTATTTT; CDR3aa: CASTGATDTQYF
abundance: NA; d_gene: NA; j_gene: TRBJ2-1; v_gene: TRBV14; CDR3nt: TGTGCCAGCAGCCCTTTTGAGGGGGGGGATAGCTCCTACAATGAGCAGTTCTTC; CDR3aa: CASSPFEGGDSSYNEQFF
abundance: NA; d_gene: NA; j_gene: TRBJ2-3; v_gene: TRBV5-8; CDR3nt: TGTGCCAGCAGCCTCCTGGGCCACACAGATACGCAGTATTTT; CDR3aa: CASSLLGHTDTQYF
abundance: medium-sized; d_gene: NA; j_gene: TRBJ2-1; v_gene: TRBV21-1; CDR3nt: TGTGCCAACCCGGGACAGGGGAGTTGCAATGAGCAGTTCTTC; CDR3aa: CANPGQGSCNEQFF
abundance: NA; d_gene: NA; j_gene: TRBJ2-6; v_gene: TRBV3-1/TRBV3-2; CDR3nt: TGTGCCAGCACGAGGGCTGGGGCCAACGTCCTGACTTTC; CDR3aa: CASTRAGANVLTF
abundance: NA; d_gene: NA; j_gene: TRBJ1-4; v_gene: TRBV3-1/TRBV3-2; CDR3nt: TGTGCCAGCAGCCAAGCGGCAGTTAATGAAAAACTGTTTTTT; CDR3aa: CASSQAAVNEKLFF
abundance: NA; d_gene: NA; j_gene: TRBJ1-1; v_gene: TRBV29-1; CDR3nt: TGCAGCGTTCACGGGGCAGGGAATACTGAAGCTTTCTTT; CDR3aa: CSVHGAGNTEAFF
abundance: NA; d_gene: TRBD2; j_gene: TRBJ2-5; v_gene: TRBV5-4; CDR3nt: TGTGCCAGCAGCTTGCGACTAGCGGGAGGGGGGGAGACCCAGTACTTC; CDR3aa: CASSLRLAGGGETQYF
abundance: NA; d_gene: NA; j_gene: TRBJ2-2; v_gene: TRBV11-2; CDR3nt: TGTGCCAGCAGCGAGCAGAACACCGGGGAGCTGTTTTTT; CDR3aa: CASSEQNTGELFF
abundance: few; d_gene: TRBD2; j_gene: TRBJ2-3; v_gene: TRBV6-4; CDR3nt: TGTGCCAGCAGTGAGGAAGCGGGGGGCGGGGATACGCAGTATTTT; CDR3aa: CASSEEAGGGDTQYF
abundance: few; d_gene: NA; j_gene: TRBJ1-1; v_gene: TRBV29-1; CDR3nt: TGCAGCGTTTTCAGGACATCAAGCACTGAAGCTTTCTTT; CDR3aa: CSVFRTSSTEAFF
abundance: NA; d_gene: TRBD2; j_gene: TRBJ2-3; v_gene: TRBV6-4; CDR3nt: TGTGCCAGCAGTGAAAGCGGGGGGGCCACAGATACGCAGTATTTT; CDR3aa: CASSESGGATDTQYF
abundance: NA; d_gene: NA; j_gene: TRBJ1-1; v_gene: TRBV20-1; CDR3nt: TGCGGATCGGACACTAACACTGAAGCTTTCTTT; CDR3aa: CGSDTNTEAFF
abundance: NA; d_gene: NA; j_gene: TRBJ2-7; v_gene: TRBV3-1/TRBV3-2; CDR3nt: TGTGCCAGCAGCCAAGGGTCCTCAGGATATGCCTACGAGCAGTACTTC; CDR3aa: CASSQGSSGYAYEQYF
abundance: NA; d_gene: NA; j_gene: TRBJ1-1; v_gene: TRBV18; CDR3nt: TGTGCCAGCTCACCTACAGGGATTGAAGCTTTCTTT; CDR3aa: CASSPTGIEAFF
abundance: once; d_gene: NA; j_gene: TRBJ2-7; v_gene: TRBV10-2; CDR3nt: TGCGCCAGCGGAAACAGGACAGATTTTAGGGCCGAGCAGTACTTC; CDR3aa: CASGNRTDFRAEQYF
abundance: NA; d_gene: NA; j_gene: TRBJ2-3; v_gene: TRBV5-4; CDR3nt: TGTGCCAGCAGCCGAAGACAGGCCACTAGCACAGATACGCAGTATTTT; CDR3aa: CASSRRQATSTDTQYF
abundance: NA; d_gene: TRBD1; j_gene: TRBJ1-2; v_gene: TRBV6-5; CDR3nt: TGTGCCAGCAGCGTGGACAGGCTTAGGGGCTACACCTTC; CDR3aa: CASSVDRLRGYTF
abundance: NA; d_gene: NA; j_gene: TRBJ2-7; v_gene: TRBV5-1; CDR3nt: TGCGCCAGCAGCGTACAAGCCAGAGCGGTATCCTACGAGCAGTACTTC; CDR3aa: CASSVQARAVSYEQYF
abundance: NA; d_gene: NA; j_gene: TRBJ2-2; v_gene: TRBV5-4; CDR3nt: TGTGCCAGCAGCTTGGCCGGCGGTAACACCGGGGAGCTGTTTTTT; CDR3aa: CASSLAGGNTGELFF
abundance: NA; d_gene: TRBD1; j_gene: TRBJ1-3; v_gene: TRBV7-9; CDR3nt: TGTGCCAGCAGCCCCTACCGCCTCGGACAGGGAGGAAACACCATATATTTT; CDR3aa: CASSPYRLGQGGNTIYF
abundance: few; d_gene: NA; j_gene: TRBJ2-7; v_gene: TRBV5-4; CDR3nt: TGTGCCAGCAGCCTAGGTGCAGCCCCCGTTTCCGGATCGTTC; CDR3aa: CASSLGAAPVSGSF
abundance: once; d_gene: NA; j_gene: TRBJ1-2; v_gene: TRBV30; CDR3nt: TGTGCCTGGAGCGCCGGGGAGAACTATGGCTACACCTTC; CDR3aa: CAWSAGENYGYTF
abundance: NA; d_gene: TRBD1; j_gene: TRBJ2-1; v_gene: TRBV6-1; CDR3nt: TGTGCCAGCAGTGAACGGGACAGTTACAATGAGCAGTTCTTC; CDR3aa: CASSERDSYNEQFF
abundance: NA; d_gene: TRBD2; j_gene: TRBJ2-5; v_gene: TRBV6-2/TRBV6-3; CDR3nt: TGTGCCAGCAGTTCCGGGACTAGCACCTTGGAGACCCAGTACTTC; CDR3aa: CASSSGTSTLETQYF
abundance: NA; d_gene: NA; j_gene: TRBJ1-5; v_gene: TRBV5-1; CDR3nt: TGCGCCAGCAGACCAGGGGCGGCAAACAATCAGCCCCAGCATTTT; CDR3aa: CASRPGAANNQPQHF
abundance: NA; d_gene: NA; j_gene: TRBJ2-1; v_gene: TRBV27; CDR3nt: TGTGCCAGCAGTCTTAAGGGGGTAGTCGATGAGCAGTTCTTC; CDR3aa: CASSLKGVVDEQFF
abundance: NA; d_gene: TRBD1; j_gene: TRBJ2-3; v_gene: TRBV13; CDR3nt: TGTGCCAGCAGCTTCATACCGAGCGGACAGGGGACTAATACGCAGTATTTT; CDR3aa: CASSFIPSGQGTNTQYF
abundance: NA; d_gene: NA; j_gene: TRBJ1-3; v_gene: TRBV3-1/TRBV3-2; CDR3nt: TGTGCCAGCTCTGCAAGCTCTGGAAACACCATATATTTT; CDR3aa: CASSASSGNTIYF
abundance: NA; d_gene: TRBD1; j_gene: TRBJ1-2; v_gene: TRBV6-5; CDR3nt: TGTGCCAGCAGTTACTCCAGACAGGGCCACAACTATGGCTACACCTTC; CDR3aa: CASSYSRQGHNYGYTF
abundance: NA; d_gene: TRBD1; j_gene: TRBJ1-2; v_gene: TRBV24-1; CDR3nt: TGTGCCACCAGTGATTCGGGACAGATCTATGGCTACACCTTC; CDR3aa: CATSDSGQIYGYTF